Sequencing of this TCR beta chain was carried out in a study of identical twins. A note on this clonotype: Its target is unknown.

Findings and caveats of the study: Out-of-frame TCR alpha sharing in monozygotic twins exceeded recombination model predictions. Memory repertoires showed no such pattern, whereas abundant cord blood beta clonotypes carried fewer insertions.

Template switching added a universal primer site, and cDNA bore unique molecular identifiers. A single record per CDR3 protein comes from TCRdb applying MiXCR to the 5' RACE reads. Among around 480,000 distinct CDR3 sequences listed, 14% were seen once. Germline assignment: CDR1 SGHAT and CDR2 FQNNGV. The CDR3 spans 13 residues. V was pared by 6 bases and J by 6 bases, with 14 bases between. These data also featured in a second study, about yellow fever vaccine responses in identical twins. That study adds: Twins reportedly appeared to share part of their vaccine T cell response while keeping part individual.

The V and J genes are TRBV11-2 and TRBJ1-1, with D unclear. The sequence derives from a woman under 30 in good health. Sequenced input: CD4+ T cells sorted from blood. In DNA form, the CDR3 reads TGTGCCAGCAGTCCTATTGCGAAGCCTGAAGCTTTCTTT. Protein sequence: CASSPIAKPEAFF.